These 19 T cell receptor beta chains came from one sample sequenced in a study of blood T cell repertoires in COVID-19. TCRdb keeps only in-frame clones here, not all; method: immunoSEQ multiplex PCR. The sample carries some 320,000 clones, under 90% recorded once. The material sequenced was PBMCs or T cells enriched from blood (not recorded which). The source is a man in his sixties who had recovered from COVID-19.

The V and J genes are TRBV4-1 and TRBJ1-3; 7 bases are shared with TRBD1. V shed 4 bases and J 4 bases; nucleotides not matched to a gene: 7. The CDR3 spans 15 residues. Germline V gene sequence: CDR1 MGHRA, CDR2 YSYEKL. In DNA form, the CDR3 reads TGCGCCAGCAGCCCGAACACAGGGGTCGGAAACACCATATATTTT. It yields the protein CASSPNTGVGNTIYF.

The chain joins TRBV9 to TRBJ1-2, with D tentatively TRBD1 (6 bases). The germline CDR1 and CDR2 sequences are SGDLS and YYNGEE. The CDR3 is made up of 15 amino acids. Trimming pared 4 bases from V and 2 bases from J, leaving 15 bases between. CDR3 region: CASSQTITGNYGYTF. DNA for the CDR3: TGTGCCAGCAGCCAAACAATTACAGGGAACTATGGCTACACCTTC.

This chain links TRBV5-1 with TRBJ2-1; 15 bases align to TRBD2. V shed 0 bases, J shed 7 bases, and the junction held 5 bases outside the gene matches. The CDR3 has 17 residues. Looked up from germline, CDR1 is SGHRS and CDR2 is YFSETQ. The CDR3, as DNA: TGCGCCAGCAGCTTGGCCCCGGGACTAGCGGGAGGTAATGAGCAGTTCTTC. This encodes CASSLAPGLAGGNEQFF.

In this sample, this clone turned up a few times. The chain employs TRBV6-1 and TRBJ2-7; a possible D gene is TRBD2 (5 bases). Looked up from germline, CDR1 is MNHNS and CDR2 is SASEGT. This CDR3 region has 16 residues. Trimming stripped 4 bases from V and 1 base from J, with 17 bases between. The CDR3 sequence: CASSGTYGRTSYEQYF. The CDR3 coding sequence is TGTGCCAGCAGTGGTACCTACGGACGGACTTCCTACGAGCAGTACTTC.

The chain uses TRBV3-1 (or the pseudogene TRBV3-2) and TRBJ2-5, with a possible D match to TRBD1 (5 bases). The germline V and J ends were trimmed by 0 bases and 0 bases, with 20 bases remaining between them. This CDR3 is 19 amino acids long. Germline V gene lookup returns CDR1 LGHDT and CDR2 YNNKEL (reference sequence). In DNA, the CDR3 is TGTGCCAGCAGCCAAGATTCCAGGCAGGGTGATAACAACCAAGAGACCCAGTACTTC. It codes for CASSQDSRQGDNNQETQYF.

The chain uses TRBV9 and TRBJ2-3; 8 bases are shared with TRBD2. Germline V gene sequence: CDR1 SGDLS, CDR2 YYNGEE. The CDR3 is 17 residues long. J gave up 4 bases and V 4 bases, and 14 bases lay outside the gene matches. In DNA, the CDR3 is TGTGCCAGCAGCCTTACGGGGGGGCCTAGGGGTGCAGATACGCAGTATTTT. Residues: CASSLTGGPRGADTQYF.

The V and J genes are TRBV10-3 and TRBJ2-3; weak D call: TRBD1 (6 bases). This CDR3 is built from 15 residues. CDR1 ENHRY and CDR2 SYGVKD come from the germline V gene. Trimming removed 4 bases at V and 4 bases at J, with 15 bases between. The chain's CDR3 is CAISGGQGAPDTQYF. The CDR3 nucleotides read TGTGCCATCAGTGGGGGGCAGGGCGCCCCAGATACGCAGTATTTT.

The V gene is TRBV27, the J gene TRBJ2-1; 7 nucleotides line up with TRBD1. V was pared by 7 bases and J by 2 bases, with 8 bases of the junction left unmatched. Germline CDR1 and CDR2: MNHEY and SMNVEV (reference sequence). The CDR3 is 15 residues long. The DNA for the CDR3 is TGTGCCAGCACCCTCGACAGGGACCCCTACAATGAGCAGTTCTTC. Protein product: CASTLDRDPYNEQFF.

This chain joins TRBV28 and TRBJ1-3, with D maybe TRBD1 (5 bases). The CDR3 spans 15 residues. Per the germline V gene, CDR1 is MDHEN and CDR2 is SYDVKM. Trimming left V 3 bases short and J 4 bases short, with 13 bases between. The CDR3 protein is CASSLGEAAGNTIYF. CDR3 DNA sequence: TGTGCCAGCAGTTTGGGGGAGGCGGCCGGAAACACCATATATTTT.

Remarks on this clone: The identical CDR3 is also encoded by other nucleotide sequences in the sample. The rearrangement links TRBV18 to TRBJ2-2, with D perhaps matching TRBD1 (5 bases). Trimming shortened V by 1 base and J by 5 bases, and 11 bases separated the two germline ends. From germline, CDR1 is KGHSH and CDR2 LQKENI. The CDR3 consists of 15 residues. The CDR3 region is CASSPQQGSTGELFF. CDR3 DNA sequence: TGTGCCAGCTCACCACAGCAGGGTAGTACCGGGGAGCTGTTTTTT.

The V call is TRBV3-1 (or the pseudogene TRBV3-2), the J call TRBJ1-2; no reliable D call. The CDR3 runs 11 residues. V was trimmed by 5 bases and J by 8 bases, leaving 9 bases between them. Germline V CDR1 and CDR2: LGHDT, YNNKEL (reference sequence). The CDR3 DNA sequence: TGTGCCAGCAGCGGTACGAGGGGCTACACCTTC. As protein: CASSGTRGYTF.

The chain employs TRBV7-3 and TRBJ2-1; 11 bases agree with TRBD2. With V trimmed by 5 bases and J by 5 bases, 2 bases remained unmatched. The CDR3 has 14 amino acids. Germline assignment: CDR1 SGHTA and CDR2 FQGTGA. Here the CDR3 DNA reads TGTGCCAGCAGCCTGACTAGCGGGAACAATGAGCAGTTCTTC. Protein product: CASSLTSGNNEQFF.

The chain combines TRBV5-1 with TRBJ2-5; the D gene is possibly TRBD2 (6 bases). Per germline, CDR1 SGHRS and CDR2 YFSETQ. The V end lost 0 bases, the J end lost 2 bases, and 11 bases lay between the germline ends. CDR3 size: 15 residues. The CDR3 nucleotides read TGCGCCAGCAGCTTGGAAGGAGGGAATCAAGAGACCCAGTACTTC. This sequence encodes CASSLEGGNQETQYF.

The CDR3 DNA reads TGTGCCATCAACAGGGGGCGGGGGTACACTGAAGCTTTCTTT. Its protein product is CAINRGRGYTEAFF. This chain links TRBV28 with TRBJ1-1; 9 positions agree with TRBD1. The CDR3 loop spans 14 amino acids. CDR1 and CDR2 from the germline V gene are MDHEN and SYDVKM. With 10 bases clipped from V and 3 bases from J, the junction kept 9 bases outside the gene matches.

CDR3 in DNA: TGTGCCAGCAGCCTTAGGGGGACTAGCGGTTACAATGAGCAGTTCTTC. Its translation is CASSLRGTSGYNEQFF. The V gene is TRBV9, the J gene TRBJ2-1, with 11 bases that match TRBD2. The germline V gene has CDR1 SGDLS and CDR2 YYNGEE. The length of the CDR3 is 16 residues. V gave up 4 bases and J gave up 4 bases; unmatched junction bases: 7.

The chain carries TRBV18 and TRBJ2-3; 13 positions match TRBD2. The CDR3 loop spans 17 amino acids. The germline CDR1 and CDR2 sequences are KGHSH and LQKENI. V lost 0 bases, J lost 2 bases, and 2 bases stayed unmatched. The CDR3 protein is CASSPPGLAGLTDTQYF. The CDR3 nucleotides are TGTGCCAGCTCACCACCGGGACTAGCGGGACTCACAGATACGCAGTATTTT.

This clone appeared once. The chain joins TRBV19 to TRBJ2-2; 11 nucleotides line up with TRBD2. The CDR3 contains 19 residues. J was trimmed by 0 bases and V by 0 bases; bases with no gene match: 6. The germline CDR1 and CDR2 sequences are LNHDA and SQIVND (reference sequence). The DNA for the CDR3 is TGTGCCAGTAGTATAGATCTACTAGCGGGAGCCCCGAACACCGGGGAGCTGTTTTTT. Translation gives CASSIDLLAGAPNTGELFF.

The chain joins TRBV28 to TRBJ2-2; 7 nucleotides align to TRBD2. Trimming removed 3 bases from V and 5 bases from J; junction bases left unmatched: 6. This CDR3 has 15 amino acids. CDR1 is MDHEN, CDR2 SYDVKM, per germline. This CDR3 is CASSFWGEGTGELFF. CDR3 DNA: TGTGCCAGCAGTTTCTGGGGGGAGGGTACCGGGGAGCTGTTTTTT.

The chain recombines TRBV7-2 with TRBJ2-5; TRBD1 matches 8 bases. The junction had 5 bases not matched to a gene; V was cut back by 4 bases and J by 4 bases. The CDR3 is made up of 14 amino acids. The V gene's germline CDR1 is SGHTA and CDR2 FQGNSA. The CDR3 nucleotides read TGTGCCAGCAGCTCATCCGGACAGGGAGAGACCCAGTACTTC. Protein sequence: CASSSSGQGETQYF.